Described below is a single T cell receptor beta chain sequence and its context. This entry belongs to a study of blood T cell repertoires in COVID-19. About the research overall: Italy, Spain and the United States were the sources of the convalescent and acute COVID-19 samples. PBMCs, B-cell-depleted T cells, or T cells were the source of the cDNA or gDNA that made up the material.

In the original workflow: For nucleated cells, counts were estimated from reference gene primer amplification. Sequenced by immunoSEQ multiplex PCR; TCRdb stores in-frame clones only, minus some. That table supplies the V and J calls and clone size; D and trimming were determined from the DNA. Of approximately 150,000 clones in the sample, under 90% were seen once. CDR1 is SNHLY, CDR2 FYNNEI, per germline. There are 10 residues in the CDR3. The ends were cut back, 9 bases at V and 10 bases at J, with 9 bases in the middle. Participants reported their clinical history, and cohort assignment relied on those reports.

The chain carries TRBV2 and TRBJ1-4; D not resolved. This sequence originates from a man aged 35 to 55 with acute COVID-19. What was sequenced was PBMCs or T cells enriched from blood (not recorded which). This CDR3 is CASKEGKLFF. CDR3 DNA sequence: TGTGCCAGTAAGGAGGGAAAACTGTTTTTT.